This T cell receptor (beta chain) was profiled in a study of CD8 T cell repertoires and HIV-1 epitope variants (dated by TCRdb to about 2020). Concerning the study at large: In separate culture wells, T cells were stimulated with each of twenty-five peptides that represented autologous and known Gag and Nef epitope variants. A total of around 80 T cell cultures were run, with each culture condition performed in triplicate except for one peptide, which was performed in duplicate. The cultures were grown for more than nine days in IMDM with gentamicin, and half of the media was changed on days 3 and 7 with IL-2, IL-7 and IL-15 added. Tested epitopes included three Gag epitope families and Nef HW9 and YT9. A CMV, EBV and flu peptide pool, the Ebola AY9 epitope as negative control, and a no-peptide well were included as control conditions. An aliquot of 1M T cells was set aside as an uncultured baseline condition, separate from the approximately 80 T cell cultures. Using the EasySep Human T Cell Enrichment Kit, T cells were enriched and then co-cultured with an equal number of autologous T cell-negative cells acting as antigen-presenting cells.

Points the paper makes about the study in general: The Nef KF9 family was recognized by five clonotypes and the HW9 family by one, and no responses to the TAALDMSHF plasma variant were observed. The study identified eight to ten antigen-specific TCR beta clonotypes, over 5 of which appeared to be cross-reactive for autologous or known escape epitope variants. The assay identified only TCR beta chains and indicated proliferation to antigen, not T cell function or cytokine profile.

Per the germline V gene (reference sequence), SEHNR is the CDR1 and FQNEAQ is the CDR2. The junction shows trimming of 1 base on V and 6 bases on J, plus 15 bases between the germline ends. The CDR3 starts with the cysteine, ends with the phenylalanine, and has 15 residues. This entry keeps only the CDR3 DNA: 45 bases, framed from base 1. TCR beta CDR3 regions were sequenced at survey depth on the immunoSEQ platform. The QIAamp DNA micro kit was used to extract genomic DNA from every cultured and uncultured CD8+ T cell population. For the original study's pipeline: Samples with fewer than 5,000 productive reads were excluded, resulting in the removal of about 6.5% of the 75 HIV peptide-stimulated cultures. A MANAFEST web app trimmed sequences to CDR3 and removed nonproductive sequences, CDR3s under 5 amino acids, and those not starting C or ending F/W. For a clonotype to count as antigen-specific, the clonotype had to expand relative to the no-peptide control in at least 2 of 3 replicates at FDR 0.01, and only within one epitope family. Specific clonotypes also needed at least fivefold higher frequency than in wells stimulated with peptides from other epitope families. The clones in this table, taken by TCRdb from immuneACCESS, are in-frame only. Not every clone is retained; where verified, under half of the shortfall comes from an unresolved V gene, and the cause of the rest is unknown. V, J and clone size are taken as reported in that table, and D and trimming were inferred from the DNA itself. The sample table shows 5,500 to 7,000 clones, and 66% are seen once. Approximately 39% of the sample comes from the top ten.

The EasySep Human CD8+ T Cell Enrichment Kit was used on day 10 to isolate CD8+ T cells from every culture. As concerns this clone: The clone's antigen remains unknown. Within one base of it there is no much larger clone, and no base qualities were kept.

The chain is encoded by TRBV7-9 joined to TRBJ1-2; the D gene assignment is ambiguous. The sequence was obtained from a male donor with HIV. The specimen sequenced was cultured CD8+ T cells derived from PBMCs. The nucleotides read TGTGCCAGCAGCTTAGGAACTTGGAGTCCCGATGGCTACACCTTC. This is translated as CASSLGTWSPDGYTF.